This is a list of T cell receptor beta chains from one sample in a study of radiotherapy plus CTLA-4 blockade in lung cancer. Produced via immunoSEQ multiplex PCR; TCRdb's table is partial and in-frame only. There are around 100,000 clones in the sample; about 70% occur only once, and roughly 3.1% lies in the top ten. The specimen was peripheral blood, collected from a patient treated with radiotherapy plus ipilimumab. These receptors all stem from a human donor with non-small cell lung cancer who had a partial response to radiotherapy plus ipilimumab. Some clones in this sample may be carry-over from other donors' samples. The CDR3 runs from the conserved cysteine through the conserved F or W. The D gene is left open where the match is weak. A clone size is listed for some rows: how often the clone was seen (once, few, many), or a class if it is expanded.

>-|TRBJ2-3|TRBV11-1|-
TGTGCCAGCAGCTTCCTAGATACGCAGTATTTT
CASSFLDTQYF
>-|TRBJ1-1|TRBV7-2|TRBD1
TGTGCCAGCAGCCCCCGGACAGGGGGTAGAAACACTGAAGCTTTCTTT
CASSPRTGGRNTEAFF
>-|TRBJ2-5|TRBV4-1|-
TGCGCCAGCAGCCAAGGGGCAGGGCAAGAGACCCAGTACTTC
CASSQGAGQETQYF
>-|TRBJ1-6|TRBV28|-
TGTGCCAGCAGTTTACAAAATTCACAGGGTTATAATTCACCCCTCCACTTT
CASSLQNSQGYNSPLHF
>-|TRBJ1-6|TRBV19|TRBD1
TGTGCCAGTAGTATTGGGAGAGCCGGGACAGGGTCTGGTCTTGGAAATTCACCCCTCCACTTT
CASSIGRAGTGSGLGNSPLHF
>-|TRBJ2-3|TRBV18|TRBD2
TGTGCCAGCTCACTCGGGGGGGCCACAGATACGCAGTATTTT
CASSLGGATDTQYF
>-|TRBJ2-3|TRBV30|-
TGTGCCTGGAGTCATGGGGCGGTCACAGATACGCAGTATTTT
CAWSHGAVTDTQYF
>-|TRBJ2-1|TRBV9|-
TGTGCCAGCAGTTTAGCGAGCTCCTACAATGAGCAGTTCTTC
CASSLASSYNEQFF
>few|TRBJ2-7|TRBV5-6|-
TGTGCCAGCAGCTTGGGCGGGGATACCTACGAGCAGTACTTC
CASSLGGDTYEQYF
>-|TRBJ1-4|TRBV6-5|-
TGTGCCAGCAGTTACAGGGGAACCATGCCTAATGAAAAACTGTTTTTT
CASSYRGTMPNEKLFF
>-|TRBJ2-5|TRBV11-2|TRBD1
TGTGCCAGCAGCTTAGGGACAGGGGGCAGGTGGGAGACCCAGTACTTC
CASSLGTGGRWETQYF
>-|TRBJ2-5|TRBV5-4|-
TGTGCCAGCAGCTCTGGAGGGTCGGGGGGCGCGAAGACCCAGTACTTC
CASSSGGSGGAKTQYF
>-|TRBJ1-4|TRBV30|TRBD1
TGTGCCTGGCCTTTAAACCGGGACAGGGTACCAAAAACTGTTTTT
CAWPLNRDRVPKTVF
>-|TRBJ2-7|TRBV27|TRBD2
TGTGCCAGCAGTATACAAGGAGCTAGCGGCTCCTACGAGCAGTACTTC
CASSIQGASGSYEQYF
>-|TRBJ2-7|TRBV11-2|-
TGTGCCAGCAGCTTAGTCGGCAGGGTCCACGAGCAGTACTTC
CASSLVGRVHEQYF
>-|TRBJ1-2|TRBV7-2|TRBD1
TGTGCCAGCAGCTCACAGGGGGCGAACTATGGCTACACCTTC
CASSSQGANYGYTF
>-|TRBJ1-2|TRBV30|-
TGTGCCTGGGCCCCAGCAGGGAACTATGGCTACACCTTC
CAWAPAGNYGYTF
>-|TRBJ1-4|TRBV5-1|TRBD1
TGCGCCAGCAGCCGACAGGGGAGTAATGAAAAACTGTTTTTT
CASSRQGSNEKLFF
>-|TRBJ2-7|TRBV6-1|TRBD2
TGTGCCAGCAGTGAAGCTCTAGCGGGACTCTCCTACGAGCAGTACTTC
CASSEALAGLSYEQYF
>-|TRBJ1-5|TRBV18|TRBD1
TGTGCCAGCTCACGCATGGACAGGCGGAATAGCAATCAGCCCCAGCATTTT
CASSRMDRRNSNQPQHF
>-|TRBJ1-2|TRBV5-4|TRBD1
TGTGCCAGCAGCTCCCCCCGGGGACAGAAGGACTATGGCTACACCTTC
CASSSPRGQKDYGYTF
>-|TRBJ2-7|TRBV5-1|-
TGCGCCAGCAGCCCGACGGGATACCTCGAGCAGTACTTC
CASSPTGYLEQYF
>-|TRBJ2-3|TRBV7-8|-
TGTGCCAGCAGACAGGGATCGGCAAGCGCCAATACGCAGTATTTT
CASRQGSASANTQYF
>-|TRBJ2-1|TRBV7-9|-
TGTGCCAGCAGCCCCTCGGGGTCCTACAATGAGCAGTTCTTC
CASSPSGSYNEQFF
>once|TRBJ1-6|TRBV28|-
TGTGCCAGCATCGACACAGGGTTTGATAATTCACCCCTCCACTTT
CASIDTGFDNSPLHF
>-|TRBJ2-7|TRBV27|TRBD2
TGTGCCAGCAGTCGTACAGCGGGAGCCCCCTACGAGCAGTACTTC
CASSRTAGAPYEQYF
>once|TRBJ2-6|TRBV7-3|-
TGTGCCAGCAGACTAGTAGGATCTGGGGCCAACGTCCTGACTTTC
CASRLVGSGANVLTF
>-|TRBJ2-5|TRBV10-3|-
TGTGCCATCAGCCTTAAAGCGGAGGAGACCCAGTACTTC
CAISLKAEETQYF
>-|TRBJ2-7|TRBV7-2|TRBD2
TGTGCCAGCAGCAAAGCGGGAGTAGCGGGGGTCTACGAGCAGTACTTC
CASSKAGVAGVYEQYF
>-|TRBJ1-2|TRBV5-1|-
TGCGCCAGCAGCCCAGGACAGACTAACTATGGCTACACCTTC
CASSPGQTNYGYTF
>-|TRBJ2-4|TRBV6-6|-
TGTGCCAGCAGTCCCCGGGGTAGCGGCATTCAGTACTTC
CASSPRGSGIQYF
>-|TRBJ2-7|TRBV7-7|-
TGTGCCAGCAGCAAGACAGGCGGCGAGCAGTACTTC
CASSKTGGEQYF
>-|TRBJ2-7|TRBV11-2|TRBD1
TGTGCCAGCAGCTCATACATTGGGACAGGGGGCGGCAAGTACGAGCAGTACTTC
CASSSYIGTGGGKYEQYF
>-|TRBJ2-2|TRBV19|TRBD1
TGTGCCAGTAGGACTACCGACAGGGGCGTCACCGGGGAGCTGTTTTTT
CASRTTDRGVTGELFF
>-|TRBJ2-7|TRBV2|TRBD1
TGTGCCAGCAGTGTGGGGGACAGAGGGTCGGGCGAGCAGTACTTC
CASSVGDRGSGEQYF
>-|TRBJ2-4|TRBV5-6|-
TGTGCCAGCAGCTTGATGCTACTAGGGGCCAAAAACATTCAGTACTTC
CASSLMLLGAKNIQYF
>-|TRBJ1-1|TRBV6-5|-
TGTGCCAGCAGTTGGGAGGGGGGCACTGAAGCTTTCTTT
CASSWEGGTEAFF
>-|TRBJ2-1|TRBV7-8|TRBD2
TGTGCCAGCAGCGCCCGGACTAGCGGGAGGGTGAATGAGCAGTTCTTC
CASSARTSGRVNEQFF
>-|TRBJ1-4|TRBV5-1|-
TGCGCCAGCAGCTTGGTCCGCGGTCCGGGGGAAAAACTGTTTTTT
CASSLVRGPGEKLFF
>-|TRBJ1-3|TRBV6-6|-
TGTGCCAGCAGCAGCGGGGTTGATTCAGGAAACACCATATATTTT
CASSSGVDSGNTIYF
>-|TRBJ1-3|TRBV6-5|TRBD1
TGTGCCAGCAGTCAACGGACAGGGCCTGGAAACACCATATATTTT
CASSQRTGPGNTIYF
>-|TRBJ1-1|TRBV9|TRBD1
TGTGCCAGCAGCGTAGGAACCCCAGGGGGCGAAGATATTTTCTTT
CASSVGTPGGEDIFF
>-|TRBJ2-6|TRBV5-1|-
TGCGCCAGCAGCTTGGAGGAGATAGGGGCCAACGTCCTGACTTTC
CASSLEEIGANVLTF
>-|TRBJ1-5|TRBV28|-
TGTGCCAGCAGTTTATCGATCGGGGGAAATCAGCCCCAGCATTTT
CASSLSIGGNQPQHF
>-|TRBJ1-2|TRBV6-1|-
TGTGCCAGCAGTGATCGGCAGGGGTTAAATGGCTACACCTTC
CASSDRQGLNGYTF
>few|TRBJ2-2|TRBV15|TRBD2
TGTGCCACCAGCACCAGCGGGAGGGCCAATGATTTGACCGGGGAGCTGTTTTTT
CATSTSGRANDLTGELFF
>-|TRBJ2-5|TRBV5-1|-
TGCGCCAGCACCGAGCCCGGGAGTGGAGAGACCCAGTACTTC
CASTEPGSGETQYF
>few|TRBJ2-4|TRBV6-5|TRBD2
TGTGCCAGCAGTTACCGGAGCGGGAGAGACAAAAACATTCAGTACTTC
CASSYRSGRDKNIQYF
>-|TRBJ2-1|TRBV4-1|TRBD2
TGCGCCAGCAGCCAACTTGGACTAGCGAAGCAGTTCTTC
CASSQLGLAKQFF
>-|TRBJ1-2|TRBV15|-
TGTGCCACCAGCAGAGTTAGCGGGAGCTATGGCTACACCTTC
CATSRVSGSYGYTF
>-|TRBJ2-5|TRBV28|TRBD2
TGTGCCAGCAGTCAGCAGCGGGAGGAGTGGGGAGAGACCCAGTACTTC
CASSQQREEWGETQYF
>-|TRBJ2-1|TRBV7-3|-
TGTGCCAGCAGCTCCGGACTTCCTTACAATGAGCAGTTCTTC
CASSSGLPYNEQFF
>-|TRBJ2-2|TRBV4-1|TRBD2
TGCGCCAGCAGCCCTATTCGCGGGGGGCGGAACACCGGGGAGCTGTTTTTT
CASSPIRGGRNTGELFF
>-|TRBJ2-3|TRBV25-1|-
TGTGCCAGCACCGGACTCGGGCGGGGGCCCACGGCAGATACGCAGTATTTT
CASTGLGRGPTADTQYF